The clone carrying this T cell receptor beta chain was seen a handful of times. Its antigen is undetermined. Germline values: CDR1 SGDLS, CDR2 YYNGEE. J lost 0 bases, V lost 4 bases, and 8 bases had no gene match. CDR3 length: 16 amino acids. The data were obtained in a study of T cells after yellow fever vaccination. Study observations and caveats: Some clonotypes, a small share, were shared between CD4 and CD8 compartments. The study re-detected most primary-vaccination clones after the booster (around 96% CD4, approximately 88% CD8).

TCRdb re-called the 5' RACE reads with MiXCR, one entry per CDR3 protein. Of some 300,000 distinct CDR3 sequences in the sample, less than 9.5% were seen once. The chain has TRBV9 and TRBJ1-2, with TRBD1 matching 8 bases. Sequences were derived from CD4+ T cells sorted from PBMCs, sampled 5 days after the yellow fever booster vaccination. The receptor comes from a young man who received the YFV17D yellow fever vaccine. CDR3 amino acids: CASSPRTGSANYGYTF. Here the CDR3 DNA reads TGTGCCAGCAGCCCCCGGACAGGGTCGGCTAACTATGGCTACACCTTC. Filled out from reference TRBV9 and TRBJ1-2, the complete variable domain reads DSGVTQTPKHLITATGQRVTLRCSPRSGDLSVYWYQQSLDQGLQFLIQYYNGEERAKGNILERFSAQQFPDLHSELNLSSLELGDSALYFCASSPRTGSANYGYTFGSGTRLTVV.